The 28 T cell receptor beta chains below come from one sample, sequenced in a study of cytomegalovirus exposure and HLA in healthy donors. The PCR made use of 60 Vbeta and 13 Jbeta primers. The data were produced by immunoSEQ multiplex PCR, yet TCRdb's version contains in-frame clones alone and is incomplete. The sample carries 95,000 to 150,000 clones, about 75% recorded once. The sample was PBMCs. These receptors all stem from a man aged 55 to 70 in good health and CMV-seropositive.

The genes are TRBV11-2 and TRBJ2-5, with D possibly matching TRBD1 (6 bases). The DNA end favors TRBJ2-7, so the J call may be wrong. Germline CDR1 reads SGHAT; CDR2 reads FQNNGV. The CDR3 covers 15 residues. The CDR3 DNA is TGTGCCAGCAGCCCAATACAGGGAAGCTCCTACGAGCAGTACTTC. Protein sequence: CASSPIQGSSYEQYF.

V gene TRBV2 combines with J gene TRBJ1-2; TRBD1 matches 7 bases. The CDR3 runs 17 residues. Germline-derived CDR1 and CDR2 are SNHLY and FYNNEI. Trimming removed 0 bases from V and 7 bases from J; junction bases left unmatched: 14. The CDR3 sequence is CASSEAYGAGGPFGYTF. The DNA of the CDR3 is TGTGCCAGCAGTGAAGCGTACGGGGCAGGGGGGCCTTTTGGCTACACCTTC. The entire variable domain, with the rest obtained from reference TRBV2 and TRBJ1-2, is as follows: EPEVTQTPSHQVTQMGQEVILRCVPISNHLYFYWYRQILGQKVEFLVSFYNNEISEKSEIFDDQFSVERPDGSNFTLKIRSTKLEDSAMYFCASSEAYGAGGPFGYTFGSGTRLTVV.

The V call is TRBV2, the J call TRBJ2-1; tentatively, D is TRBD1 (5 bases). CDR1 and CDR2 (germline): SNHLY, FYNNEI. Trimming removed 6 bases at V and 0 bases at J, with 12 bases between. The CDR3 covers 15 residues. CDR3 in amino acids: CASSERQSSYNEQFF. The CDR3 nucleotides are TGTGCCAGCAGCGAGAGACAGTCCTCCTACAATGAGCAGTTCTTC.

The CDR3 is CASSPPEALNTEAFF. CDR3 DNA sequence: TGTGCCAGCAGCCCCCCCGAGGCTTTGAACACTGAAGCTTTCTTT. The V gene is TRBV7-9, the J gene TRBJ1-1; D is unresolved. The length of the CDR3 is 15 residues. Germline CDR1 reads SEHNR; CDR2 reads FQNEAQ (reference sequence). The V gene lost 5 bases and the J gene lost 0 bases, with 13 bases spanning the gap.

The chain couples TRBV5-6 to TRBJ1-1; possible D gene TRBD1, 6 bases. The germline CDR1 and CDR2 sequences are SGHDT and YYEEEE. V was trimmed by 4 bases and J by 7 bases, leaving 11 bases between them. The CDR3 totals 12 residues. Here the CDR3 reads CASSAATGEAFF. CDR3 nucleotides: TGTGCCAGCAGCGCGGCGACAGGTGAAGCTTTCTTT.

The chain links TRBV9 to TRBJ2-3; TRBD1 agrees at 11 bases. CDR1 and CDR2 (germline): SGDLS, YYNGEE. V lost 6 bases to trimming and J lost 4 bases; unmatched junction nucleotides: 10. There are 16 residues in the CDR3. CDR3 sequence: CASTSRDRGTADTQYF. Here the CDR3 DNA reads TGTGCCAGCACATCCCGGGACAGGGGGACCGCAGATACGCAGTATTTT.

The chain combines TRBV5-4 with TRBJ2-1; TRBD1 might be the D (7 bases). The CDR3 contains 16 residues. CDR1 SGHNT and CDR2 YYREEE come from the germline V gene (reference sequence). Trimming cost V 7 bases and J 2 bases, with 19 bases left between them. CDR3 region: CASGGGGQKAYNEQFF. In DNA, the CDR3 is TGTGCCAGCGGCGGAGGGGGACAGAAAGCCTACAATGAGCAGTTCTTC.

This clone was observed a few times. V and J are TRBV4-2 and TRBJ1-5; 9 positions match TRBD1. The junction had 14 bases not matched to a gene; V was cut back by 4 bases and J by 7 bases. This CDR3 is 17 amino acids long. CDR1 is LGHNA, CDR2 YNFKEQ, per germline. The CDR3 DNA reads as TGTGCCAGCAGCCGAGGACAGGGGACGTCGGAACCCCAGCCCCAGCATTTT. Translation: CASSRGQGTSEPQPQHF.

The chain is built from TRBV30 and TRBJ2-1, with 10 bases matching TRBD2. Germline CDR1 GTSNPN, CDR2 SVGIG (reference sequence). The J segment lost 12 bases and the V segment lost 5 bases, leaving 10 bases of the junction unmatched. CDR3 size: 13 residues. CDR3 in amino acids: CAWEGSGRARQFF. Written as DNA, the CDR3 is TGTGCCTGGGAGGGCAGCGGGAGGGCCCGGCAGTTCTTC.

This clone was recorded only once. The chain couples TRBV2 to TRBJ2-7, with TRBD2 matching 10 bases. The CDR3 totals 14 residues. V lost 6 bases to trimming and J lost 3 bases; unmatched junction nucleotides: 5. Germline CDR1 is SNHLY and CDR2 is FYNNEI. CDR3 nucleotide sequence: TGTGCCAGCAGGGAGGTAGCGGGAGGCTACGAGCAGTACTTC. Translation: CASREVAGGYEQYF.

The rearrangement uses TRBV9 and TRBJ2-7, with TRBD2 as a possible D gene (7 bases). Trimming shortened V by 0 bases and J by 3 bases, and 13 bases separated the two germline ends. Germline values: CDR1 SGDLS, CDR2 YYNGEE. This CDR3 has 15 residues. The CDR3 region is CASSVARGPDYEQYF. CDR3 bases: TGTGCCAGCAGCGTAGCGCGGGGGCCGGACTACGAGCAGTACTTC.

The gene calls are TRBV4-1 and TRBJ2-1; 14 positions agree with TRBD2. Per germline, CDR1 MGHRA and CDR2 YSYEKL. Trimming cost V 0 bases and J 10 bases; bases outside gene matches: 2. There are 15 residues in the CDR3. This chain's CDR3 is CASSQEGLAGDEQFF. CDR3 bases: TGCGCCAGCAGCCAAGAGGGACTAGCGGGAGACGAGCAGTTCTTC.

This clone was seen only once. The CDR3, as DNA: TGCGCCAGCAGTGAGTCGGGGGGGGCTTTGGAGACCCAGTACTTC. Translation: CASSESGGALETQYF. The chain carries TRBV10-1 and TRBJ2-5, with a possible D match to TRBD2 (7 bases). This CDR3 contains 15 residues. The ends were cut back, 0 bases at V and 5 bases at J, with 13 bases in the middle. Germline V lookup: CDR1 WNHNN, CDR2 SYGVQD (reference sequence).

V and J are TRBV19 and TRBJ2-1; D may be TRBD1 (5 bases). The CDR3 runs 14 residues. Between the trimmed V and J ends, which lost 1 base and 4 bases, there was a span of 8 bases. The germline gives CDR1 LNHDA, CDR2 SQIVND (reference sequence). In nucleotides, the CDR3 is TGTGCCAGTAGTATAGGCGACAGATACAATGAGCAGTTCTTC. Translation gives CASSIGDRYNEQFF. Looking up the rest from reference TRBV19 and TRBJ2-1 gives the full variable domain: DGGITQSPKYLFRKEGQNVTLSCEQNLNHDAMYWYRQDPGQGLRLIYYSQIVNDFQKGDIAEGYSVSREKKESFPLTVTSAQKNPTAFYLCASSIGDRYNEQFFGPGTRLTVL.

The rearrangement joins TRBV5-8 to TRBJ2-1, with TRBD1 as a possible D gene (5 bases). Germline lookup yields CDR1 SGHTS and CDR2 YDEGEE. V was clipped by 2 bases and J by 6 bases, with 15 bases between them. The CDR3 is 15 amino acids. This chain's CDR3 is CASSFGQGISNEQFF. CDR3 nucleotides: TGTGCCAGCAGCTTTGGTCAGGGTATCAGCAATGAGCAGTTCTTC. The entire variable domain, with the rest obtained from reference TRBV5-8 and TRBJ2-1, is as follows: EAGVTQSPTHLIKTRGQQATLRCSPISGHTSVYWYQQALGLGLQFLLWYDEGEERNRGNFPPRFSGRQFPNYSSELNVNALELEDSALYLCASSFGQGISNEQFFGPGTRLTVL.

The rearrangement joins TRBV5-1 to TRBJ1-2, with TRBD1 matching over 8 bases. The CDR3 sequence is 13 residues long. Germline CDR1 reads SGHRS; CDR2 reads YFSETQ. The V gene end was trimmed by 4 bases and the J gene end by 8 bases; junction bases not matched to a gene: 7. CDR3 protein: CASSPGQGEGYTF. DNA for the CDR3: TGCGCCAGCAGCCCCGGACAGGGAGAAGGCTACACCTTC.

About this clone: The sample contains more than one DNA sequence encoding this CDR3. The V call is TRBV19, the J call TRBJ1-2, with D perhaps matching TRBD1 (5 bases). Between the trimmed V and J ends, which lost 2 bases and 6 bases, there was a span of 10 bases. Germline lookup yields CDR1 LNHDA and CDR2 SQIVND (reference sequence). The CDR3 spans 13 residues. The CDR3 DNA follows: TGTGCCAGTAGTATAAGACAGTTGGATGGCTACACCTTC. Encoded protein: CASSIRQLDGYTF.

The V gene is TRBV18, the J gene TRBJ1-2; D unclear. Germline lookup yields CDR1 KGHSH and CDR2 LQKENI. V gave up 3 bases and J gave up 0 bases, with 11 bases separating them. The CDR3 totals 15 residues. The chain's CDR3 is CASSPAVEANYGYTF. Written as DNA, the CDR3 is TGTGCCAGCTCACCGGCCGTTGAAGCTAACTATGGCTACACCTTC.

CDR3 region: CASGAGGAYSEAFF. As DNA, the CDR3 is TGTGCTAGTGGGGCGGGGGGGGCTTACAGTGAAGCTTTCTTT. J is TRBJ1-1 and V is TRBV12-5, with TRBD1 as a possible D gene (6 bases). Germline CDR1 LGHNT, CDR2 FRNRAP. Trimming pared 6 bases from V and 7 bases from J, leaving 18 bases between. The CDR3 spans 14 residues.

This sequence joins TRBV7-9 and TRBJ2-2; 9 positions agree with TRBD1. This CDR3 is built from 15 residues. The ends lost 3 bases at V and 4 bases at J; junction bases unmatched: 3. The germline V gene has CDR1 SEHNR and CDR2 FQNEAQ (reference sequence). The CDR3: CASSFRDRATGELFF. CDR3 bases: TGTGCCAGCAGCTTCCGGGACAGGGCCACCGGGGAGCTGTTTTTT.

This clone showed up just once. In DNA form, the CDR3 reads TGTGCCAGCAGTGAAGAAAAGGGGGAGGGGAAGGAGGATGAGCAGTTCTTC. Its translation is CASSEEKGEGKEDEQFF. The V gene is TRBV6-1, the J gene TRBJ2-1, with a weak D call TRBD2 (7 bases). V was clipped by 1 base and J by 8 bases, with 21 bases between them. Germline CDR1 reads MNHNS; CDR2 reads SASEGT. This CDR3 contains 17 residues.

This chain connects TRBV27 to TRBJ1-2; D perhaps matches TRBD1 (5 bases). Germline values: CDR1 MNHEY, CDR2 SMNVEV (reference sequence). Trimming removed 7 bases from V and 3 bases from J, with 12 bases in between. CDR3 length: 13 amino acids. The CDR3 coding sequence is TGTGCCAGCAAGATTATAGGGGACTATGGCTACACCTTC. It encodes CASKIIGDYGYTF.

The rearrangement uses TRBV9 and TRBJ2-5, with 10 bases aligning to TRBD1. V was pared by 3 bases and J by 5 bases, with 22 bases of the junction left unmatched. This CDR3 comprises 20 residues. Per germline, CDR1 SGDLS and CDR2 YYNGEE. CDR3 region: CASSARLGTGEILGVETQYF. The CDR3 DNA is TGTGCCAGCAGCGCACGATTAGGGACAGGGGAGATTTTGGGCGTGGAGACCCAGTACTTC.

V gene TRBV28 combines with J gene TRBJ1-1; the match to TRBD1 covers 8 bases. V trimming: 3 bases; J trimming: 5 bases; junction bases outside the gene matches: 5. CDR1 and CDR2 (germline): MDHEN, SYDVKM. The CDR3 has 14 amino acids. The CDR3: CASSLGQAGTEAFF. The CDR3 DNA sequence: TGTGCCAGCAGTTTGGGACAGGCGGGGACTGAAGCTTTCTTT. Together with reference TRBV28 and TRBJ1-1, the CDR3 gives the full variable domain: DVKVTQSSRYLVKRTGEKVFLECVQDMDHENMFWYRQDPGLGLRLIYFSYDVKMKEKGDIPEGYSVSREKKERFSLILESASTNQTSMYLCASSLGQAGTEAFFGQGTRLTVV.

The rearrangement uses TRBV11-2 and TRBJ2-7, with a tentative D call TRBD2 (5 bases). The CDR3 is 17 residues long. With 7 bases removed from V and 0 bases from J, the gap between germline ends came to 22 bases. The germline gives CDR1 SGHAT, CDR2 FQNNGV. CDR3 coding DNA: TGTGCCAGCACCCAGGAAGGTAGCGCACATAGCTCCTACGAGCAGTACTTC. This sequence encodes CASTQEGSAHSSYEQYF.

The rearrangement joins TRBV13 to TRBJ2-1; 8 bases are shared with TRBD2. Losses at the gene ends were 0 bases for V and 3 bases for J; bases not matched to a gene: 4. There are 16 residues in the CDR3. From germline, CDR1 is PRHDT and CDR2 FYEKMQ (reference sequence). This CDR3 reads CASSLGGGGFYNEQFF. In DNA form, the CDR3 reads TGTGCCAGCAGCTTAGGCGGGGGGGGTTTCTACAATGAGCAGTTCTTC.

This chain connects TRBV6-5 to TRBJ2-7; 7 positions match TRBD1. Germline trimming cut 6 bases from V and 4 bases from J; bases unmatched to any gene: 3. In germline, CDR1 is MNHEY, CDR2 SVGAGI. CDR3 length equals 12 residues. CDR3 nucleotide sequence: TGTGCCAGCAGAGGGACAGCTTACGAGCAGTACTTC. This gives the protein CASRGTAYEQYF.

The chain uses TRBV15 and TRBJ2-7; D is perhaps TRBD1 (6 bases). Trimming cost V 0 bases and J 0 bases, with 15 bases left between them. Looked up from germline, CDR1 is LNHNV and CDR2 is YYDKDF (reference sequence). CDR3 length equals 17 residues. In DNA form, the CDR3 reads TGTGCCACCAGCAGAGATTCAATGGGGGCCAGCTCCTACGAGCAGTACTTC. Protein product: CATSRDSMGASSYEQYF.